This TCR beta chain was sequenced during a study of shared clonotypes between healthy human individuals. Broader study findings: All-four-donor shared clonotypes had higher generation probabilities than non-shared clonotypes did. Rarefaction indicated that sorted-subset sequencing remained incomplete although depth was large. The study generally estimated greater richness for naive than memory subsets.

TCRdb keeps only in-frame clones here, not all; method: immunoSEQ multiplex PCR. The sample records approximately 2.5 million clones, more than 80% being singletons. Comment on this clone: Its target is not known.

The clonotype comes from a man in his late teens or twenties in good health. Sequenced: naive CD4+ T cells sorted from blood. Subset of the sample: CD45RA+ positively selected.

The CDR3 reads CASTSNTGELFF. In DNA, the CDR3 is TGTGCCAGTACATCGAACACCGGGGAGCTGTTTTTT. V gene TRBV19 combines with J gene TRBJ2-2, with D unresolved. Germline CDR1 reads LNHDA; CDR2 reads SQIVND (reference sequence). CDR3 length equals 12 residues. V was cut by 7 bases and J by 0 bases, with 3 bases left in between.